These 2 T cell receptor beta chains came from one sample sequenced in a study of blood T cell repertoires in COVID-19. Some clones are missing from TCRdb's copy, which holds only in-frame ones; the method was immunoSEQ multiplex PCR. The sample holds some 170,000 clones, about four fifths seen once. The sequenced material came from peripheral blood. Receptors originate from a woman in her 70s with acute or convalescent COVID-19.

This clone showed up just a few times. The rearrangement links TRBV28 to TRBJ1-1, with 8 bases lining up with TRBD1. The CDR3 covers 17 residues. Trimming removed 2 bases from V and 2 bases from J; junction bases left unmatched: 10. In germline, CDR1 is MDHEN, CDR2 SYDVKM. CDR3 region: CASSLGLPGQVNTEAFF. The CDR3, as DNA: TGTGCCAGCAGTTTAGGCCTACCGGGACAGGTTAACACTGAAGCTTTCTTT.

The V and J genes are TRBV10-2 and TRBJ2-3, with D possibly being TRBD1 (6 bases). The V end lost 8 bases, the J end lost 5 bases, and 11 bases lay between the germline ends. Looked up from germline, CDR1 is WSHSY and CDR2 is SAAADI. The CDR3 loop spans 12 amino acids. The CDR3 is CASAGEKDTQYF. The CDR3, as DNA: TGCGCCAGCGCAGGGGAGAAAGATACGCAGTATTTT.